Shown below are 19 T cell receptor beta chains from a single sample sequenced in a study of shared clonotypes between healthy human individuals. Profiling relied on immunoSEQ multiplex PCR, and the TCRdb table lists in-frame clones only, not all of them. This sample has just under 95,000 clones, with about 70% found just once. The sample taken for sequencing was memory CD8+ T cells sorted from blood. Subset described: CD45RO+ cells pooled with CCR7-negative TemRA cells. These TCRs come from a man aged 25 to 40 in good health.

The J gene is TRBJ1-5, the V gene TRBV6-1; the D is unclear. The CDR3 has 14 residues. Germline V gene lookup returns CDR1 MNHNS and CDR2 SASEGT. Trimming stripped 1 base from V and 4 bases from J, with 8 bases between. CDR3: CASSEGIGNQPQHF. In nucleotides, the CDR3 is TGTGCCAGCAGTGAAGGTATAGGGAATCAGCCCCAGCATTTT.

In the case of this clone: This may arise from a read error, as a much more abundant clone is one base away. The sample has other DNA sequences that encode this CDR3 too. The rearrangement links TRBV7-7 to TRBJ2-2; 11 positions match TRBD2. The junction had 2 bases not matched to a gene; V was cut back by 2 bases and J by 0 bases. Germline lookup yields CDR1 SSHAT and CDR2 FNYEAQ (reference sequence). The CDR3 sequence is 17 residues long. The CDR3 here is CASSLRTSGPNTGELFF. In DNA, the CDR3 is TGTGCCAGCAGCTTAAGGACTAGCGGGCCGAACACCGGGGAGCTGTTTTTT.

V gene TRBV11-3 combines with J gene TRBJ2-1, with 8 bases identical to TRBD2. CDR1 is SGHNT and CDR2 is YENEEA in the germline V gene. V lost 5 bases and J lost 6; bases outside the gene matches: 6. The CDR3 runs 14 residues. The CDR3 bases are TGTGCCAGCAGCCTAGCGGGTAATCGCAATGAGCAGTTCTTC. Protein product: CASSLAGNRNEQFF.

The chain has TRBV7-9 and TRBJ2-1, with 7 bases lining up with TRBD2. CDR1 SEHNR and CDR2 FQNEAQ come from the germline V gene (reference sequence). The CDR3 extends over 14 amino acids. V lost 6 bases to trimming and J lost 7 bases; unmatched junction nucleotides: 9. The CDR3 nucleotides read TGTGCCAGCAGTCCGGGGAGGGAGGGGAATGAGCAGTTCTTC. The encoded protein is CASSPGREGNEQFF. The variable domain in full, completed from reference TRBV7-9 and TRBJ2-1, reads DTGVSQNPRHKITKRGQNVTFRCDPISEHNRLYWYRQTLGQGPEFLTYFQNEAQLEKSRLLSDRFSAERPKGSFSTLEIQRTEQGDSAMYLCASSPGREGNEQFFGPGTRLTVL.

Only a few counts were recorded for this clone. The chain couples TRBV2 to TRBJ1-1; D is unresolved. This CDR3 is 15 amino acids long. CDR1 is SNHLY and CDR2 is FYNNEI in the germline V gene. Trimming pared 6 bases from V and 1 base from J, leaving 15 bases between. Here the CDR3 reads CASRPPRSENTEAFF. The CDR3 coding sequence is TGTGCCAGCAGACCGCCGAGGTCAGAGAACACTGAAGCTTTCTTT.

At least ten counts were recorded for this clone. The CDR3 nucleotides are TGCGCCAGCAGCTTGGAAGACGGGGGAGGCTACACCTTC. Its translation: CASSLEDGGGYTF. This chain connects TRBV5-1 to TRBJ1-2; D is possibly TRBD1 (5 bases). The CDR3 contains 13 residues. The V end was cut by 0 bases, the J end by 8 bases, with 11 bases between. The germline V gene has CDR1 SGHRS and CDR2 YFSETQ.

This chain uses TRBV21-1 with TRBJ2-7; no check of the table's D call, TRBD1, against the DNA was made. TRBV21-1 is marked as a pseudogene. The CDR3 has 15 amino acids. The CDR3 sequence is CASSRTGCGGCEQYF. The CDR3, as DNA: TGTGCCAGCAGCAGGACAGGTTGTGGGGGTTGCGAGCAGTACTTC.

V usage is TRBV6-5 and J usage is TRBJ1-2; perhaps TRBD1 as D (5 bases). The CDR3 has 13 amino acids. Trimming shortened V by 4 bases and J by 4 bases, and 10 bases separated the two germline ends. Looked up from germline, CDR1 is MNHEY and CDR2 is SVGAGI. The CDR3 loop reads CASSLMGLYGYTF. CDR3 coding DNA: TGTGCCAGCAGTTTAATGGGACTCTATGGCTACACCTTC.

This chain joins TRBV27 and TRBJ2-3; TRBD2 is a possible D gene (5 bases). Trimming pared 5 bases from V and 7 bases from J, leaving 13 bases between. This CDR3 spans 13 amino acids. Per the germline V gene, CDR1 is MNHEY and CDR2 is SMNVEV (reference sequence). This CDR3 reads CASSPFSENTQYF. CDR3 coding DNA: TGTGCCAGCAGTCCGTTTAGCGAAAATACGCAGTATTTT.

This clone was recorded a few times. The CDR3 DNA reads TGTGCCAGCAGTCCACCGGACGCGGGAGCTAATGAGCAGTTCTTC. Protein sequence: CASSPPDAGANEQFF. The chain is built from TRBV7-3 and TRBJ2-1; TRBD2 aligns across 7 bases. The V segment lost 6 bases and the J segment 7 bases; nucleotides outside the gene matches: 12. The CDR3 spans 15 residues. In germline, CDR1 is SGHTA, CDR2 FQGTGA.

The rearrangement uses TRBV5-4 and TRBJ2-3; D is ambiguous. Germline V gene sequence: CDR1 SGHNT, CDR2 YYREEE (reference sequence). The V and J ends lost 2 bases and 0 bases respectively, with 7 bases between them. CDR3 length: 14 residues. The CDR3 region has the DNA TGTGCCAGCAGCTTAGGTGCTAGCACAGATACGCAGTATTTT. Residues: CASSLGASTDTQYF. Variable domain in full (rest from reference TRBV5-4 and TRBJ2-3): ETGVTQSPTHLIKTRGQQVTLRCSSQSGHNTVSWYQQALGQGPQFIFQYYREEENGRGNFPPRFSGLQFPNYSSELNVNALELDDSALYLCASSLGASTDTQYFGPGTRLTVL.

The chain couples TRBV6-4 to TRBJ2-7; a possible D gene is TRBD2 (6 bases). The germline V gene has CDR1 MRHNA and CDR2 SNTAGT. V was shortened by 8 bases and J by 2 bases, with 22 bases between the two germline ends. The CDR3 is made up of 16 amino acids. The CDR3 coding sequence is TGTGCCAGCCCCGTGGGCTGCGGGATGTTTACCTACGAGCAGTACTTC. Amino acids: CASPVGCGMFTYEQYF.

This clone has a single count. The chain employs TRBV5-1 and TRBJ2-7; 10 bases match TRBD1. Germline assignment: CDR1 SGHRS and CDR2 YFSETQ. This CDR3 comprises 19 residues. Trimming at V came to 4 bases and at J to 6 bases, leaving 22 bases not matched to a gene. The CDR3 coding sequence is TGCGCCAGCAGCCCCGGAGGGACAGGGGATTTTTTGGTCAAGTCCGAGCAGTACTTC. Protein product: CASSPGGTGDFLVKSEQYF.

The chain uses TRBV6-4 and TRBJ1-2, with D maybe TRBD1 (6 bases). The V gene lost 3 bases and the J gene lost 8 bases, with 25 bases spanning the gap. CDR1 MRHNA and CDR2 SNTAGT come from the germline V gene. The CDR3 spans 17 residues. CDR3 nucleotides: TGTGCCAGCAGTGAGAGGGGGGGAGCAGGCCCGTCCTGGGGCTACACCTTC. Encoded protein: CASSERGGAGPSWGYTF.

As regards this clone: A much bigger clone sits one base away, suggesting this may be a read error. The chain couples TRBV6-1 to TRBJ2-7; 11 bases line up with TRBD1. CDR3 size: 14 residues. Germline V gives CDR1 MNHNS, CDR2 SASEGT. Trimming at V came to 5 bases and at J to 4 bases, leaving 4 bases not matched to a gene. CDR3 amino acids: CASSSGTGGYEQYF. Written as DNA, the CDR3 is TGTGCCAGCAGTTCCGGGACAGGGGGGTACGAGCAGTACTTC.

The chain is built from TRBV6-4 and TRBJ1-5; the D gene is possibly TRBD1 (6 bases). The CDR3 is 13 amino acids. CDR1 MRHNA and CDR2 SNTAGT come from the germline V gene. The V end lost 3 bases, the J end lost 6 bases, and 9 bases lay between the germline ends. The CDR3 spells CASSEGASQPQHF. The CDR3 DNA follows: TGTGCCAGCAGTGAGGGGGCGAGTCAGCCCCAGCATTTT.

This chain uses TRBV27 with TRBJ2-7; D not certain. The CDR3 loop spans 14 amino acids. Trimming shortened V by 4 bases and J by 3 bases, and 13 bases separated the two germline ends. Germline V lookup: CDR1 MNHEY, CDR2 SMNVEV (reference sequence). CDR3 nucleotide sequence: TGTGCCAGCAGTTCATCCCTAGTACACTACGAGCAGTACTTC. Its translation: CASSSSLVHYEQYF.

This clone occurred once. DNA for the CDR3: TGCGCCAGCAGCCGGACAGCTTTAACCGGGGAGCTGTTTTTT. Residues: CASSRTALTGELFF. The chain carries TRBV4-3 and TRBJ2-2; possible D gene TRBD1, 6 bases. The CDR3 is 14 residues long. Germline V CDR1 and CDR2: LGHNA, YSLEER. Trimming left V 4 bases short and J 5 bases short, with 11 bases between.

In the case of this clone: This may come from a read error, since a much larger clone is one base off. This chain links TRBV7-4 with TRBJ1-1, with TRBD1 as a possible D gene (5 bases). This CDR3 comprises 13 residues. V lost 5 bases to trimming and J lost 4 bases, with 11 bases between them. The V gene's germline CDR1 is SGHVT and CDR2 SQSDAQ. The CDR3 region is CASSPTGLTEAFF. For the CDR3, the DNA is TGTGCCAGCAGCCCTACAGGTCTCACTGAAGCTTTCTTT.